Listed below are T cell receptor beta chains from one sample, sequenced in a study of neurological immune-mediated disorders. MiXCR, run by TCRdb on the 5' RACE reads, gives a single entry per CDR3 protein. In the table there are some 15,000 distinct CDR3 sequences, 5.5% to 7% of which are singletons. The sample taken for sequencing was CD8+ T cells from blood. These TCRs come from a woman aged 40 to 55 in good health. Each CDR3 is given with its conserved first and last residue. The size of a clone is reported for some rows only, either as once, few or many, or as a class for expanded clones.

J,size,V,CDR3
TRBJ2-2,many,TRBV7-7,CASSLRADTGELFF
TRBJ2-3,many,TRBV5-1,CASSFGTSGRTDTQYF
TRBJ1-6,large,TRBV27,CASSYRGGSPLHF
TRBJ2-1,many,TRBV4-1,CASSRRGQGSNEQFF
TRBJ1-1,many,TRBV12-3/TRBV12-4,CASRHTGGHNTEAFF
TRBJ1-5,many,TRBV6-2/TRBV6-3,CASSPFSNQPQHF
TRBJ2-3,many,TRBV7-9,CASSSQTSGRWGTDTQYF
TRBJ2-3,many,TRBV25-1,CASSESAWDTQYF
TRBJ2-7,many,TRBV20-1,CSATDRSYEQYF
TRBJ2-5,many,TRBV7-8,CASSPWTSIQTQYF
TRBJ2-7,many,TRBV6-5,CASSYSVGSSYEQYF
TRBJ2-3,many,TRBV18,CASSPPYFLDRLARDTQYF
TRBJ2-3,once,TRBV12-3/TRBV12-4,CASRPPGPRDTQYF
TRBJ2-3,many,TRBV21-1,CASSKALAGGPTDTQYF
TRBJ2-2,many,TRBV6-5,CASSDSWNTGELFF
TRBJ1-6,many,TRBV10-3,CAISDPGGSYNSPLHF
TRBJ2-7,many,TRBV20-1,CSARDVRGSYEQYF
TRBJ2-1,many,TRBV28,CASRSGLAGVSYNEQFF
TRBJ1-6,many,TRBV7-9,CASSRQGWNSPLHF
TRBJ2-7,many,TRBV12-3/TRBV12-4,CASSFGSGPYEQYF
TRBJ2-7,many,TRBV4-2,CASSQEGTSGYEQYF
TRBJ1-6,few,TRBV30,CAWSEGVGDSPLHF
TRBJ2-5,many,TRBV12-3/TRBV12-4,CASSLTGLLYQETQYF
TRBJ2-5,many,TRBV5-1,CASSLEGQGLETQYF
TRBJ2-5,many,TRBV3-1,CASSQALEETQYF
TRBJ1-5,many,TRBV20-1,CSAGDRGQPQHF
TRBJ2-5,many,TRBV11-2,CASSLYGGRETQYF
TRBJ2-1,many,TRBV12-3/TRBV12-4,CASSPRTSGVNEQFF
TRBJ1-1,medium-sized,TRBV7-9,CASSPTSGVNTEAFF
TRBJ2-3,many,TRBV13,CASSFKTGRPYGTDTQYF
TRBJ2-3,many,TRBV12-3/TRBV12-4,CASSFRPGLAGVKDTQYF
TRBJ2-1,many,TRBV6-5,CATSVGDPRPYNEQFF
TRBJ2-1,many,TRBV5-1,CASSMGSSSLNEQFF
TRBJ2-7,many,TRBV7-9,CASSSPGTGLEQYF
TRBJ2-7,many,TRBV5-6,CASSLGDRAYEQYF
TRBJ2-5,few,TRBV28,CASSLLRGETQYF
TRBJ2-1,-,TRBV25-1,CASQIAEYNEQFF
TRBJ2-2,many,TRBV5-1,CASSLGLAGGPTGELFF
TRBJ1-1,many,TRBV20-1,CSARGAGQGEAFF
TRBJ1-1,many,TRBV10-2,CASSERDRGLNTEAFF
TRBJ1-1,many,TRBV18,CASSPGVTEAFF
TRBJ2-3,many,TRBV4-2,CASSQENGGADTQYF
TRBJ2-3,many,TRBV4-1,CASSQEFGRDTQYF
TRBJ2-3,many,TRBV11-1,CASSLLRGGADTQYF
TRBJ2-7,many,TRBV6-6,CASSYLGTKTDEQYF
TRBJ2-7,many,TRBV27,CASSSRGSGEQYF
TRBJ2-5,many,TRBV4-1,CASSQPLTGASQETQYF
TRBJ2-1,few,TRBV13,CASSLVGGGTDNEQFF
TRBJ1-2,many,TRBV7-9,CASSRPFSGANYGYTF
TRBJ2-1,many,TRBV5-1,CASSLRWYAQGQFF
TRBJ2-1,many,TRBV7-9,CASSAHWHEQFF
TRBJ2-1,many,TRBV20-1,CSASLAANEQFF
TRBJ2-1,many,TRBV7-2,CASSLFPNNEQFF
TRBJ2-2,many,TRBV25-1,CASSAYNTGELFF
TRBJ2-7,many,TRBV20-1,CSAPVAGGSYEQYF
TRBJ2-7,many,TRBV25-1,CASNTGLYEQYF
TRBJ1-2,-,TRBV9,CASSPTGDYGYTF
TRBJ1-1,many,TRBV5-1,CASSFPRGGSTEAFF
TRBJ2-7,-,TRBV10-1,CASSEGPYEQYF
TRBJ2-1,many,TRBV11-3,CASSLGMGEQFF